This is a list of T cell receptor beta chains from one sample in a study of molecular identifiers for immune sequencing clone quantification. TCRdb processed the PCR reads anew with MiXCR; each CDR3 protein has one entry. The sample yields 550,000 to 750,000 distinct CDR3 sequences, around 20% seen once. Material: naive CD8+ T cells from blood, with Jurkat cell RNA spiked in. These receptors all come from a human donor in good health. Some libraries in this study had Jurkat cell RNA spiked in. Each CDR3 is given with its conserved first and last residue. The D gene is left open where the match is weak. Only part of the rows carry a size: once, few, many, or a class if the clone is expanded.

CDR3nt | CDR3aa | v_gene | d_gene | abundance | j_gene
TGTGCCAGCCGCTCCGACCTAACCTCAACACCGGGACTAGCGGGAGGAGGAACCGGGGAGCTGTTTTTT | CASRSDLTSTPGLAGGGTGELFF | TRBV28 | TRBD2 | many | TRBJ2-2
TGTGCCAGTAGCTGGGGACAGAGCAATCAGCCCCAGCATTTT | CASSWGQSNQPQHF | TRBV19 | TRBD1 | NA | TRBJ1-5
TGTGCCAGCAGCTTAGACCCAGTTACGCAGTATTTT | CASSLDPVTQYF | TRBV7-2 | NA | once | TRBJ2-3
TGTGCCATCAGTGACCAGGCCCAGTACAATGAGCAGTTCTTC | CAISDQAQYNEQFF | TRBV10-3 | NA | few | TRBJ2-1
TGCGCCAGCAGCCAAGACCCGGAGGGGTTCTACGAGCAGTACTTC | CASSQDPEGFYEQYF | TRBV4-1 | NA | many | TRBJ2-7
TGTGCCAGTAGTATCGGCGGGGATAGGACTGAAGCTTTCTTT | CASSIGGDRTEAFF | TRBV19 | NA | NA | TRBJ1-1
TGTGCCAGCAGCTTCGTCCCCGGGGAGCTGTTTTTT | CASSFVPGELFF | TRBV7-9 | NA | many | TRBJ2-2
TGTGCCAGCAGTTTCATCCAGGGGGCGAATCAGCCCCTGCATTTT | CASSFIQGANQPLHF | TRBV28 | TRBD1 | NA | TRBJ1-5
TGTGCCAGCAGCCCAGTGACAGGGGGCGAAGGCAATGAGCAGTTCTTC | CASSPVTGGEGNEQFF | TRBV5-6 | TRBD1 | NA | TRBJ2-1
TGCAGTGCTAGAGATGAAGGGACTAGCGGGGTCAATGAGCAGTTCTTC | CSARDEGTSGVNEQFF | TRBV20-1 | TRBD2 | many | TRBJ2-1
TGCGCCAGCAGCCAAGCCGGACAGGGTAATTCACCCCTCCACTTT | CASSQAGQGNSPLHF | TRBV4-1 | TRBD1 | NA | TRBJ1-6
TGTGCCAGCGGCACGGGGGACGCAACCTACGAGCAGTACTTC | CASGTGDATYEQYF | TRBV27 | NA | NA | TRBJ2-7
TGTGCCAGCAGTGAATCTTGGGGGGGACTATACAACACCGGGGAGCTGTTTTTT | CASSESWGGLYNTGELFF | TRBV6-1 | TRBD2 | many | TRBJ2-2
TGTGCCAGCAGCTTAACTAGGAGCGCCACGGAGGAAAAACTGTTTTTT | CASSLTRSATEEKLFF | TRBV11-2 | NA | many | TRBJ1-4
TGTGCCAGCAGTTTAGACGGGGGCTCCTACAATGAGCAGTTCTTC | CASSLDGGSYNEQFF | TRBV12-3/TRBV12-4 | NA | many | TRBJ2-1
TGTGCCAGCAGCCCCCTCCCTAACCGGGGGGAAGCTTTCTTT | CASSPLPNRGEAFF | TRBV13 | NA | many | TRBJ1-1
TGTGCCAGCAGTTACCCGGGACAGGGCACAGATACGCAGTATTTT | CASSYPGQGTDTQYF | TRBV6-5 | TRBD1 | many | TRBJ2-3
TGTGCCAGCAGTTTATCGGCCAGGGCCCTGTCTGGGGCCAACGTCCTGACTTTC | CASSLSARALSGANVLTF | TRBV27 | NA | few | TRBJ2-6
TGTGCCAGCAGTGAGGAGGACAACACTGAAGCTTTCTTT | CASSEEDNTEAFF | TRBV6-4 | NA | NA | TRBJ1-1
TGTGCCAGTAGTATGGCTAGCGGGAGTGGGGAGCTGTTTTTT | CASSMASGSGELFF | TRBV19 | TRBD2 | NA | TRBJ2-2
TGTGCCAGCAGTTTAAGGGTTTTGGAGACCCAGTACTTC | CASSLRVLETQYF | TRBV12-3/TRBV12-4 | NA | NA | TRBJ2-5
TGTGCCTGCAGTTTTAGTTACGAGCAGTACTTC | CACSFSYEQYF | TRBV28 | NA | NA | TRBJ2-7
TGTGCCAGCAGTCCGGCAGGACCCTACGAGCAGTACTTC | CASSPAGPYEQYF | TRBV6-2/TRBV6-3 | NA | NA | TRBJ2-7
TGTGCCAGCAGTTTAGCGGAACTAGCTTATACTACAGATACGCAGTATTTT | CASSLAELAYTTDTQYF | TRBV12-3/TRBV12-4 | NA | many | TRBJ2-3
TGTGCCAGCAGCTTATCTAGCGGGAGTTGGGAGACCCAGCACTTC | CASSLSSGSWETQHF | TRBV7-9 | TRBD2 | NA | TRBJ2-5
TGTGCCAGCAGATCAACTCTTTCGGACAGGGGGGCTGGAAACACCATATATTTT | CASRSTLSDRGAGNTIYF | TRBV6-1 | TRBD1 | NA | TRBJ1-3
TGTGCCAACAGTTCCGGGCGGGGAGAGACCCAGTACTTC | CANSSGRGETQYF | TRBV27 | NA | NA | TRBJ2-5
TGCAGTGCTAGGAATACCGGGACTAGCGCGTCCTACGAGCAGTACTTC | CSARNTGTSASYEQYF | TRBV20-1 | TRBD2 | many | TRBJ2-7
TGTGCCGGGGAAACCCAGCAGGGGTCCTACGAGCAGTACTTC | CAGETQQGSYEQYF | TRBV30 | NA | many | TRBJ2-7
TGTGCCAGCAGTGATTGGAGGATCAGGAACACTGAAGCTTTCTTT | CASSDWRIRNTEAFF | TRBV6-1 | NA | NA | TRBJ1-1
TGTGCCAGCAGCTCCGGGACTAGCGGACCAGATACGCAGTATTTT | CASSSGTSGPDTQYF | TRBV7-3 | TRBD2 | few | TRBJ2-3
TGTGCCAGCAGCCCTCTGCGGGAGGGGTACAATGAGCAGTTCTTC | CASSPLREGYNEQFF | TRBV7-9 | TRBD2 | NA | TRBJ2-1
TGCGCCAGCAGCTTGGAGAACAGTCCCTACGAGCAGTACTTC | CASSLENSPYEQYF | TRBV5-1 | NA | many | TRBJ2-7
TGTGCCAGCAGTTTAGGCGGGAGAGGTACGCAGTATTTT | CASSLGGRGTQYF | TRBV7-3 | TRBD2 | NA | TRBJ2-3
TGTGCCAGCAGCCTATGGGGCGGAGAGACCCAGTACTTC | CASSLWGGETQYF | TRBV7-3 | NA | many | TRBJ2-5
TGCAGCGTTGTAGGTGGGGCTGGCGGGTTCCGGACTGAAGCTTTCTTT | CSVVGGAGGFRTEAFF | TRBV29-1 | NA | many | TRBJ1-1
TGTGCCAGCAGCCACCCACCGACGGAGGGGAACATTCAGTACTTC | CASSHPPTEGNIQYF | TRBV7-9 | NA | many | TRBJ2-4
TGCAGTGCTAGTTATAGCGGGACCTACGAGCAGTACTTC | CSASYSGTYEQYF | TRBV20-1 | TRBD2 | NA | TRBJ2-7
TGCAGTGCTATAGACCGGGACTACCCCTACGAGCAGTACTTC | CSAIDRDYPYEQYF | TRBV20-1 | TRBD2 | NA | TRBJ2-7
TGTGCCAGCAGTTTATTAAGGGTCGCCTACGAGCAGTACTTC | CASSLLRVAYEQYF | TRBV28 | NA | NA | TRBJ2-7
TGTGCCAGCAACGACGGGGACGGAGGCTACGAGCAGTACTTC | CASNDGDGGYEQYF | TRBV12-3/TRBV12-4 | NA | few | TRBJ2-7
TGTGCCAGCAGCCGGGACATACTAGCGGGGGGGACAGATACGCAGTATTTT | CASSRDILAGGTDTQYF | TRBV3-1 | TRBD2 | NA | TRBJ2-3
TGTGCCAGCAGCTTAGTGTTCGGCACAGATACGCAGTATTTT | CASSLVFGTDTQYF | TRBV7-2 | NA | many | TRBJ2-3
TGTGCCAGCAGGAGGACAGAAAGCTACGAGCAGTACTTC | CASRRTESYEQYF | TRBV7-9 | NA | many | TRBJ2-7
TGTGCCAGCAGTTACTCGAATCGGAATGAGCAGTTCTTC | CASSYSNRNEQFF | TRBV6-6 | NA | many | TRBJ2-1
TGCAGTGCCAGGGCCTTAGTGGGAGAGGCCATTCAGTACTTC | CSARALVGEAIQYF | TRBV20-1 | NA | many | TRBJ2-4
TGCGCCAGCAGCCCTCGAGCTAATAATCAGCCCCAGCATTTT | CASSPRANNQPQHF | TRBV4-1 | NA | NA | TRBJ1-5
TGTGCCAGCAGTTCGGTTTCTAGGACAGGAGGCTACGAGCAGTACTTC | CASSSVSRTGGYEQYF | TRBV6-1 | TRBD1 | NA | TRBJ2-7
TGTGCCAGCACCTACCTAAAGGGGGGGCATTACGAGCAGTACTTC | CASTYLKGGHYEQYF | TRBV13 | NA | many | TRBJ2-7
TGTGCCAGCAGTGACGGGCAGGGGGGTTACAATGAGCAGTTCTTC | CASSDGQGGYNEQFF | TRBV6-5 | NA | many | TRBJ2-1
TGTGCCAGCTCACCAACCCCGGGGGATACGCAGTATTTT | CASSPTPGDTQYF | TRBV18 | NA | many | TRBJ2-3
TGCGCCAGCAGCTTAGTCTGGTTGGGCACTGAAGCTTTCTTT | CASSLVWLGTEAFF | TRBV5-1 | NA | many | TRBJ1-1
TGTGCCAGTAGTACCCTAGCCACAGGGCGCACCGGGGAGCTGTTTTTT | CASSTLATGRTGELFF | TRBV19 | NA | few | TRBJ2-2
TGCGCCAGCAGGAACCCGGACTGGGGCACCCCCTACGAGCAGTACTTC | CASRNPDWGTPYEQYF | TRBV5-1 | NA | many | TRBJ2-7
TGTGCCAGCAGTGTCGGACAGGGCGGCAATCAGCCCCAGCATTTT | CASSVGQGGNQPQHF | TRBV27 | TRBD1 | many | TRBJ1-5
TGTGCCAGCAGCCCACAGCCCGGGTCTGGGGCCAACGTCCTGACTTTC | CASSPQPGSGANVLTF | TRBV7-9 | NA | few | TRBJ2-6
TGTGCCAGCAGTTACCGGACAGGCGATTGCGAGCAGTACTTC | CASSYRTGDCEQYF | TRBV6-5 | TRBD1 | NA | TRBJ2-7
TGTGCCTGGGGGGGCGGGGGGATCAATCAGCCCCAGCATTTT | CAWGGGGINQPQHF | TRBV30 | NA | few | TRBJ1-5
TGCAGCGTGCAGACCCTAAACACTGAAGCTTTCTTT | CSVQTLNTEAFF | TRBV29-1 | NA | many | TRBJ1-1